This T cell receptor beta chain was profiled in a study of shared clonotypes between healthy human individuals. Clones were sequenced by immunoSEQ multiplex PCR, and TCRdb holds only the in-frame ones, with some missing. This table has fewer than 600,000 clones, roughly 80% appearing once. CDR1 MNHNS and CDR2 SASEGT come from the germline V gene. This CDR3 is built from 13 residues. J was trimmed by 1 base and V by 6 bases; bases with no gene match: 3. V is TRBV6-1 and J is TRBJ2-7, with 7 bases lining up with TRBD1. The specimen was PBMCs. The origin of this receptor is a woman aged 40 to 49 in good health. Some clones in this sample may be carry-over from other donors' samples. CDR3 nucleotides: TGTGCCAGCAGAATACAGGGGTCCTACGAGCAGTACTTC. This gives the protein CASRIQGSYEQYF.